This T cell receptor (beta chain) was recovered during a study of Graves' ophthalmopathy and Graves' hyperthyroidism. Fresh peripheral blood, about 10 ml, was the PBMC source. The CDR3 covers 13 residues. V was clipped by 3 bases and J by 7 bases, with 16 bases between them. Germline assignment: CDR1 SQVTM and CDR2 ANQGSEA. The sequenced template was RNA, covering the TCR beta CDR3 region. HTBI primers were used in a first-round RT-PCR, which preceded a second-round multiplex PCR. A single record per CDR3 protein comes from TCRdb applying MiXCR to the multiplex PCR reads. The sample lists roughly 700,000 distinct CDR3 sequences, around 40% seen once, with 44% in the top ten.

This sequence was found in an adult man with Graves' ophthalmopathy. The chain combines TRBV29-1 with TRBJ2-7; D remains ambiguous. The material sequenced was peripheral blood. Written as DNA, the CDR3 is TGCAGCGTTGACGGTAGCTCCTACAATGAGCAGTACTTC. It is translated as CSVDGSSYNEQYF.